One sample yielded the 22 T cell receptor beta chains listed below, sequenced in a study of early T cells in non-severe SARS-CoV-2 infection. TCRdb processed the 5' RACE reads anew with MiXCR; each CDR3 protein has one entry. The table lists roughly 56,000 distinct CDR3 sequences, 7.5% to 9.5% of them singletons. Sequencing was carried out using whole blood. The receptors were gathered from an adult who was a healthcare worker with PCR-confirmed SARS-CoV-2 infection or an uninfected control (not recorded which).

The CDR3 is CASRRDRRATGELFF. Here the CDR3 DNA reads TGCGCCAGCAGGAGGGACAGGAGAGCCACCGGGGAGCTGTTTTTT. The chain has TRBV5-1 and TRBJ2-2, with 8 bases identical to TRBD1. CDR1 and CDR2 from the germline V gene are SGHRS and YFSETQ. CDR3 length: 15 amino acids. V was clipped by 5 bases and J by 4 bases; unmatched bases: 7.

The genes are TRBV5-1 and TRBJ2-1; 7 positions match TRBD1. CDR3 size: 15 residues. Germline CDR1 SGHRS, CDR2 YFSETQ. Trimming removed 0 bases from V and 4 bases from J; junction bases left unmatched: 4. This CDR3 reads CASSLEQGFYNEQFF. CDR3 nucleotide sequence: TGCGCCAGCAGCTTGGAACAGGGGTTTTACAATGAGCAGTTCTTC.

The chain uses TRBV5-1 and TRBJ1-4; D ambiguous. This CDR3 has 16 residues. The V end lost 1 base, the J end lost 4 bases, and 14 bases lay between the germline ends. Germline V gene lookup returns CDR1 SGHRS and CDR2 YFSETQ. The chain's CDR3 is CASSLSGDSRNEKLFF. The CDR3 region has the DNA TGCGCCAGCAGCTTGAGTGGAGACTCTCGTAATGAAAAACTGTTTTTT.

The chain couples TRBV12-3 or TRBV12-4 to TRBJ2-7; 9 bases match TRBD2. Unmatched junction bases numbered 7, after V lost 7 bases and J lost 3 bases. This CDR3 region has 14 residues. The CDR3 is CASTQAGGHYEQYF. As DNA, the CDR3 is TGTGCCAGCACCCAAGCGGGGGGACACTACGAGCAGTACTTC.

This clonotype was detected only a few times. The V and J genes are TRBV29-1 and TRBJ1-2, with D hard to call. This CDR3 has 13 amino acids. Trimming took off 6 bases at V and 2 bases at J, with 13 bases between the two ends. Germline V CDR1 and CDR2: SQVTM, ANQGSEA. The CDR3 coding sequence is TGCAGCGTCCCAACCGACCTGAACTATGGCTACACCTTC. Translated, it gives CSVPTDLNYGYTF. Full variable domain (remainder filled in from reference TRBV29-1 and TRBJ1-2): SAVISQKPSRDICQRGTSLTIQCQVDSQVTMMFWYRQQPGQSLTLIATANQGSEATYESGFVIDKFPISRPNLTFSTLTVSNMSPEDSSIYLCSVPTDLNYGYTFGSGTRLTVV.

The CDR3 region is CASSLVGDTQYF. The CDR3 DNA is TGTGCCAGCAGCTTAGTGGGGGATACGCAGTATTTT. This chain joins TRBV7-8 and TRBJ2-3; no firm D call. The germline CDR1 and CDR2 sequences are SGHVS and FQNEAQ. V lost 1 base and J 6 bases, leaving 5 bases between the germline ends. The CDR3 contains 12 residues.

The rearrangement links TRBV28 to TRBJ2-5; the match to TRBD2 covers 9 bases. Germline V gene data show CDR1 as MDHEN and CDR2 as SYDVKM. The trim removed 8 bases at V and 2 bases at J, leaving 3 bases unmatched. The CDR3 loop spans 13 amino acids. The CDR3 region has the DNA TGTGCCAGCGGAGGACTAGCGCAAGAGACCCAGTACTTC. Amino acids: CASGGLAQETQYF.

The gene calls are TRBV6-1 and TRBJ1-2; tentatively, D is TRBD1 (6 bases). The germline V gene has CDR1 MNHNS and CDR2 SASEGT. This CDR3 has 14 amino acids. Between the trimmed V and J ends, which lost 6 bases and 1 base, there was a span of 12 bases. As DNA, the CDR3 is TGTGCCAGCAGATTAGGGGGATTTAACTATGGCTACACCTTC. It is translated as CASRLGGFNYGYTF.

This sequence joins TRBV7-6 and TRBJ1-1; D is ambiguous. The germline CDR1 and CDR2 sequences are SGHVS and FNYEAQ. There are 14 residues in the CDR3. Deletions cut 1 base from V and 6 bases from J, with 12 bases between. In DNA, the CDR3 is TGTGCCAGCAGCTTAGTGTCCGGGGTACCTGAAGCTTTCTTT. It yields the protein CASSLVSGVPEAFF.

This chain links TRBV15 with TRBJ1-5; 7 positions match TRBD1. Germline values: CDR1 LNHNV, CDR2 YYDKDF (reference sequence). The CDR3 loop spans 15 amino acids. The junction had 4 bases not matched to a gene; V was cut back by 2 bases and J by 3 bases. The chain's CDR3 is CATSRSRGINQPQHF. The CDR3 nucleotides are TGTGCCACCAGCAGATCCAGGGGGATCAATCAGCCCCAGCATTTT. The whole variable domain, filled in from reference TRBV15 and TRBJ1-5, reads DAMVIQNPRYQVTQFGKPVTLSCSQTLNHNVMYWYQQKSSQAPKLLFHYYDKDFNNEADTPDNFQSRRPNTSFCFLDIRSPGLGDTAMYLCATSRSRGINQPQHFGDGTRLSIL.

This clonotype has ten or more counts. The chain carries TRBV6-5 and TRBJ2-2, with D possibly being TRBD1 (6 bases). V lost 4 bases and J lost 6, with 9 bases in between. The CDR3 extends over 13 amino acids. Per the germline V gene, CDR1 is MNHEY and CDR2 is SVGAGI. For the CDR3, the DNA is TGTGCCAGCAGTTTCCAGGGGTCCGGGGAGCTGTTTTTT. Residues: CASSFQGSGELFF.

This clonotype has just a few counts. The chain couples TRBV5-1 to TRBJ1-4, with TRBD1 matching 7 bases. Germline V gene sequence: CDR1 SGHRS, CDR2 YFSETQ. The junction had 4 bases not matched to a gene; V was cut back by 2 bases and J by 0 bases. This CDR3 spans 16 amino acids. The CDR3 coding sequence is TGCGCCAGCAGCTTCGGACAGGTGGCAACTAATGAAAAACTGTTTTTT. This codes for CASSFGQVATNEKLFF.

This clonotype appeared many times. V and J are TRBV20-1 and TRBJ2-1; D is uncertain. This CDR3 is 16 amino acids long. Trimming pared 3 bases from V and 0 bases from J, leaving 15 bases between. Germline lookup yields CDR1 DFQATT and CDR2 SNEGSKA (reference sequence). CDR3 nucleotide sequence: TGCAGTGCTAGGATGCGCCTTCGGAGCTCCTACAATGAGCAGTTCTTC. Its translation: CSARMRLRSSYNEQFF.

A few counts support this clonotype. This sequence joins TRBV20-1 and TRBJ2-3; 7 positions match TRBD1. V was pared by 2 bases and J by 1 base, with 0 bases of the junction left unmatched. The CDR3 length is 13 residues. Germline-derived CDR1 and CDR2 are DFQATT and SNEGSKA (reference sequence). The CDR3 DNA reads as TGCAGTGCTAGAACAGGGGGCACAGATACGCAGTATTTT. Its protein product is CSARTGGTDTQYF.

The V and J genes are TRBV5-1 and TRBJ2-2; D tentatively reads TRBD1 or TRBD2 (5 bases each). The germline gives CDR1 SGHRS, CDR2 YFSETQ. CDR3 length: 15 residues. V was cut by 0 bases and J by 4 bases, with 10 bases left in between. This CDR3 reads CASSLAEGSTGELFF. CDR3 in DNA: TGCGCCAGCAGCTTGGCCGAGGGGTCCACCGGGGAGCTGTTTTTT.

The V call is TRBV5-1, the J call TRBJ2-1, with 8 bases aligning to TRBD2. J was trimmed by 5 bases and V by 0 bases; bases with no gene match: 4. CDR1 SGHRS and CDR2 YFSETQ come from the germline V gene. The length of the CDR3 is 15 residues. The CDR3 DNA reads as TGCGCCAGCAGCTTGGTCGGTAGCGGGGACAATGAGCAGTTCTTC. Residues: CASSLVGSGDNEQFF.

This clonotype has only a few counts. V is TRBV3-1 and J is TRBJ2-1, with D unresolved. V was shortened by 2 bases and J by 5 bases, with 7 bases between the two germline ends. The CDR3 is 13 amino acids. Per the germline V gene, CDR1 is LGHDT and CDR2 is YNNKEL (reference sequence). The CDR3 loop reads CASSQTQNNEQFF. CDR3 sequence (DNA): TGTGCCAGCAGCCAAACACAGAACAATGAGCAGTTCTTC.

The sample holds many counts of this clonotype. CDR3: CASSFHAQGAFGKLFF. The CDR3 nucleotides are TGTGCCAGCAGTTTCCACGCACAGGGGGCGTTCGGAAAACTGTTTTTT. V usage is TRBV12-3 or TRBV12-4 and J usage is TRBJ1-4, with TRBD1 matching 9 bases. This CDR3 has 16 amino acids. The J segment lost 10 bases and the V segment lost 3 bases, leaving 12 bases of the junction unmatched.

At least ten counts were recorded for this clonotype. CDR3 in DNA: TGTGCCAGCGAATCTGACAGTCCCTACGAGCAGTACTTC. This encodes CASESDSPYEQYF. The rearrangement joins TRBV28 to TRBJ2-7, with D perhaps matching TRBD1 (5 bases). This CDR3 spans 13 amino acids. V lost 8 bases to trimming and J lost 2 bases, with 13 bases between them. Germline CDR1 reads MDHEN; CDR2 reads SYDVKM.

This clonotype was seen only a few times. In DNA form, the CDR3 reads TGTGCCAGCAGCTTAGATCGAGAAAGCTATGGCTACACCTTC. This codes for CASSLDRESYGYTF. This rearrangement joins TRBV11-2 to TRBJ1-2; no definite D call. The CDR3 covers 14 residues. Germline V gene sequence: CDR1 SGHAT, CDR2 FQNNGV. Between the trimmed V and J ends, which lost 0 bases and 4 bases, there was a span of 9 bases. The variable domain in full, with the rest retrieved from reference TRBV11-2 and TRBJ1-2, is EAGVAQSPRYKIIEKRQSVAFWCNPISGHATLYWYQQILGQGPKLLIQFQNNGVVDDSQLPKDRFSAERLKGVDSTLKIQPAKLEDSAVYLCASSLDRESYGYTFGSGTRLTVV.

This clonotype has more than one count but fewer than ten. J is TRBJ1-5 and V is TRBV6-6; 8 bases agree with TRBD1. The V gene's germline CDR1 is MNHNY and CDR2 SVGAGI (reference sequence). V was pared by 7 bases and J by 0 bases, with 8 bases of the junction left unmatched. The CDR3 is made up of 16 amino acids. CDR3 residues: CASTQDRAHSNQPQHF. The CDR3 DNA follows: TGTGCCAGCACCCAGGACAGGGCCCATAGCAATCAGCCCCAGCATTTT.

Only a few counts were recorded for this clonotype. CDR3: CASSFGIQETQYF. CDR3 bases: TGCGCCAGCAGCTTCGGGATACAAGAGACCCAGTACTTC. The V call is TRBV5-1, the J call TRBJ2-5; D might be TRBD2 (5 bases). The CDR3 spans 13 residues. The V gene lost 2 bases and the J gene lost 2 bases, with 7 bases spanning the gap. Germline lookup yields CDR1 SGHRS and CDR2 YFSETQ.